This is a list of T cell receptor beta chains from one sample in a study of cytomegalovirus exposure and HLA in healthy donors. Profiling relied on immunoSEQ multiplex PCR, and the TCRdb table lists in-frame clones only, not all of them. Of about 140,000 clones in the sample, around four fifths are singletons; the top ten hold 1.4%. Sample: PBMCs. Receptors originate from a woman aged 25 to 39 in good health and CMV-seronegative. Each CDR3 is given with its conserved first and last residue. Fields, in order: clone size, J gene, V gene, D gene, CDR3 protein, CDR3 DNA. The D gene is left open where the match is weak. Expanded clones get a size class; other rows say once, few or many, or leave the size out.

medium-sized,TRBJ1-4,TRBV9,.,CASSYGQINEKLFF,TGTGCCAGCAGCTACGGACAGATCAATGAAAAACTGTTTTTT
.,TRBJ1-5,TRBV4-1,TRBD1,CASSQSEGQGYQPQHF,TGCGCCAGCAGCCAATCGGAAGGACAGGGATATCAGCCCCAGCATTTT
.,TRBJ1-6,TRBV11-2,.,CASSSRGVAENSPLHF,TGTGCCAGCAGCTCCCGGGGGGTGGCAGAGAATTCACCCCTCCACTTT
.,TRBJ2-1,TRBV7-6,TRBD2,CASSLSSGGFGNEQFF,TGTGCCAGCAGCTTATCAAGCGGGGGGTTTGGGAATGAGCAGTTCTTC
.,TRBJ2-7,TRBV27,TRBD1,CASSYGTGGYEQYF,TGTGCCAGCAGTTACGGGACAGGGGGCTACGAGCAGTACTTC
.,TRBJ2-3,TRBV6-5,TRBD2,CASSASGGATTQYF,TGTGCCAGCAGCGCTAGCGGGGGGGCAACTACGCAGTATTTT
once,TRBJ2-2,TRBV2,.,CASSEIGDTGELFF,TGTGCCAGCAGTGAGATAGGGGACACCGGGGAGCTGTTTTTT
few,TRBJ1-6,TRBV7-2,.,CASSRVYSPLHF,TGTGCCAGCAGCCGGGTGTATTCACCCCTCCACTTT
once,TRBJ1-2,TRBV7-2,.,CASSLSAGLNYGYTF,TGTGCCAGCAGCTTATCAGCAGGCCTTAACTATGGCTACACCTTC
.,TRBJ2-3,TRBV6-5,.,CASSYRDSRTDTQYF,TGTGCCAGCAGTTACAGGGACTCCCGCACAGATACGCAGTATTTT
.,TRBJ1-1,TRBV28,.,CASSPVSETEAFF,TGTGCCAGCAGTCCTGTATCGGAGACTGAAGCTTTCTTT
.,TRBJ2-3,TRBV2,TRBD2,CASSELTSGTTDTQYF,TGTGCCAGCAGTGAACTAACTAGCGGGACCACAGATACGCAGTATTTT
.,TRBJ1-1,TRBV5-5,.,CASSRWQSVGNTEAFF,TGTGCCAGCAGCCGATGGCAGAGCGTAGGAAACACTGAAGCTTTCTTT
.,TRBJ1-5,TRBV6-1,.,CASSEGNFQPQHF,TGTGCCAGCAGCGAGGGAAATTTTCAGCCCCAGCATTTT
.,TRBJ2-7,TRBV28,.,CASRRQAAYEQYF,TGTGCCAGCAGAAGACAGGCCGCCTACGAGCAGTACTTC
.,TRBJ1-2,TRBV7-8,.,CASSLVPRQKTRDYGYTF,TGTGCCAGCAGCTTAGTCCCGAGACAGAAGACCCGAGACTATGGCTACACCTTC
.,TRBJ1-4,TRBV6-1,TRBD1,CASRVDRENEKLFF,TGTGCCAGCAGGGTAGACAGGGAGAATGAAAAACTGTTTTTT
.,TRBJ1-4,TRBV27,.,CASSPSSGRLVGRLFF,TGTGCCAGCAGTCCCTCCTCGGGGAGGTTGGTAGGGAGACTGTTTTTT
.,TRBJ2-7,TRBV7-2,.,CASSLNRGSPSTYEQYF,TGTGCCAGCAGCTTAAATAGGGGGTCCCCTTCTACCTACGAGCAGTACTTC
.,TRBJ1-5,TRBV2,TRBD1,CASSNGQGMSPQHF,TGTGCCAGCAGTAACGGACAGGGAATGTCGCCCCAGCATTTT
.,TRBJ2-7,TRBV7-8,TRBD1,CASTGTGSPVEQYF,TGTGCCAGCACCGGGACAGGGTCTCCTGTCGAGCAGTACTTC
.,TRBJ2-2,TRBV5-1,.,CASSFLRGDTGELFF,TGCGCCAGCAGCTTCCTCAGGGGGGACACCGGGGAGCTGTTTTTT
.,TRBJ1-5,TRBV18,.,CASSPLRTRGSNQPQHF,TGTGCCAGCTCACCACTTCGTACACGCGGGAGCAATCAGCCCCAGCATTTT
.,TRBJ1-1,TRBV6-6,.,CASSQTSLNTEAFF,TGTGCCAGCAGCCAGACATCTTTGAACACTGAAGCTTTCTTT
.,TRBJ2-3,TRBV6-1,.,CASSVRVTDTQYF,TGTGCCAGCTCAGTCAGGGTCACAGATACGCAGTATTTT
.,TRBJ1-2,TRBV5-1,TRBD1,CASKIPGQGNYGYTF,TGCGCCAGCAAGATTCCGGGACAGGGAAACTATGGCTACACCTTC
.,TRBJ1-5,TRBV18,.,CASSPGENQPQHF,TGTGCCAGCTCACCCGGGGAAAATCAGCCCCAGCATTTT
few,TRBJ1-6,TRBV2,TRBD1,CASSEIGQGASPLHF,TGTGCCAGCAGTGAAATTGGACAGGGGGCATCACCCCTCCACTTT
.,TRBJ1-1,TRBV18,.,CASSRTANTEAFF,TGTGCCAGCTCCCGGACAGCAAACACTGAAGCTTTCTTT
.,TRBJ2-7,TRBV6-1,.,CASSEVGYEQYF,TGTGCCAGCAGTGAAGTCGGGTACGAGCAGTACTTC
.,TRBJ2-1,TRBV6-5,TRBD1,CASGDRGHEQFF,TGTGCCAGTGGTGACAGGGGCCATGAGCAGTTCTTC
once,TRBJ2-5,TRBV5-1,TRBD2,CASSQGLLASGGKETQYF,TGCGCCAGCAGCCAAGGACTGCTGGCTAGCGGGGGGAAAGAGACCCAGTACTTC
.,TRBJ2-7,TRBV29-1,TRBD1,CSARDRSSYEQYF,TGCAGCGCCCGGGACAGGAGCTCCTACGAGCAGTACTTC
.,TRBJ2-1,TRBV18,TRBD1,CASSETGMGNEQFF,TGTGCCAGCTCGGAGACAGGGATGGGGAATGAGCAGTTCTTC
.,TRBJ2-3,TRBV7-8,TRBD2,CASSEGTSGRRDTQYF,TGTGCCAGCAGCGAAGGGACTAGCGGGAGGAGAGATACGCAGTATTTT
.,TRBJ2-1,TRBV29-1,TRBD1,CSVEPTGFIYNEQFF,TGCAGCGTTGAACCGACAGGGTTCATCTACAATGAGCAGTTCTTC
.,TRBJ2-2,TRBV6-1,.,CASRTSTGELFF,TGTGCCAGCAGGACTAGCACCGGGGAGCTGTTTTTT
.,TRBJ2-6,TRBV5-6,.,CASSLAGVVGLSRANVLTF,TGTGCCAGCAGCTTGGCGGGTGTCGTGGGGCTTTCGAGGGCCAACGTCCTGACTTTC
.,TRBJ2-2,TRBV7-8,.,CASSQTGSGELFF,TGTGCCAGCAGTCAAACAGGTTCCGGGGAGCTGTTTTTT
.,TRBJ2-5,TRBV10-3,TRBD1,CAISESGDSQETQYF,TGTGCCATCAGTGAGTCAGGGGACAGCCAAGAGACCCAGTACTTC
.,TRBJ2-3,TRBV18,.,CASSQQGLTDTQYF,TGTGCCAGCTCCCAACAGGGCCTCACAGATACGCAGTATTTT
.,TRBJ2-1,TRBV2,TRBD2,CASSGLAAYNEQFF,TGTGCCAGCTCCGGGCTAGCGGCCTACAATGAGCAGTTCTTC
.,TRBJ1-1,TRBV28,.,CASSLWSGDTEAFF,TGTGCCAGCAGTTTATGGTCCGGGGACACTGAAGCTTTCTTT
.,TRBJ2-1,TRBV5-1,.,CASSLGRGNEHEQFF,TGCGCCAGCAGCTTAGGGCGGGGCAATGAGCATGAGCAGTTCTTC
.,TRBJ1-2,TRBV5-4,.,CASSLAMAGSNYGYTF,TGTGCCAGCAGCTTGGCCATGGCGGGGAGTAACTATGGCTACACCTTC
.,TRBJ2-7,TRBV7-2,TRBD1,CASSRTTGVYEQYF,TGTGCCAGCAGCCGAACGACAGGGGTGTACGAGCAGTACTTC
.,TRBJ2-3,TRBV29-1,TRBD1,CSVLRDSGTDTQYF,TGCAGCGTCCTCCGGGACAGTGGCACAGATACGCAGTATTTT
.,TRBJ2-3,TRBV5-6,.,CASSLVTLRLVDTQYF,TGTGCCAGCAGCTTGGTGACTCTTCGACTCGTAGATACGCAGTATTTT
.,TRBJ2-2,TRBV28,.,CASSFFWQDTGELFF,TGTGCCAGCAGTTTCTTTTGGCAGGACACCGGGGAGCTGTTTTTT
.,TRBJ2-1,TRBV7-6,.,CASSLMDNEQFF,TGTGCCAGCAGCTTGATGGACAACGAGCAGTTCTTC
.,TRBJ2-2,TRBV4-3,.,CASSQGYGGPTGELFF,TGCGCCAGCAGCCAAGGATACGGGGGGCCGACCGGGGAGCTGTTTTTT
.,TRBJ2-5,TRBV2,.,CASLGGQKGKQETQYF,TGTGCCAGCCTTGGGGGACAAAAGGGAAAGCAAGAGACCCAGTACTTC
.,TRBJ2-2,TRBV5-1,TRBD1,CASRATGYITGELFF,TGCGCCAGCAGAGCGACAGGGTATATCACCGGGGAGCTGTTTTTT
.,TRBJ1-6,TRBV2,.,CASQISGGNSPLHF,TGTGCCAGCCAAATATCAGGAGGCAATTCACCCCTCCACTTT
.,TRBJ1-3,TRBV7-2,.,CASSWDLGSGNTIYF,TGTGCCAGCAGCTGGGACTTAGGCTCTGGAAACACCATATATTTT
.,TRBJ1-5,TRBV6-5,TRBD1,CASSPDTGGTQPQHF,TGTGCCAGCAGTCCGGATACAGGGGGCACTCAGCCCCAGCATTTT
once,TRBJ2-7,TRBV5-4,TRBD1,CASSRTGEAYEQYF,TGTGCCAGCAGCCGAACAGGGGAAGCCTACGAGCAGTACTTC
.,TRBJ1-1,TRBV29-1,.,CSVASGATLNTEAFF,TGCAGCGTGGCAAGCGGGGCGACACTGAACACTGAAGCTTTCTTT
.,TRBJ2-1,TRBV10-3,TRBD2,CAISSGDGNEQFF,TGTGCCATCAGTAGCGGGGATGGCAATGAGCAGTTCTTC